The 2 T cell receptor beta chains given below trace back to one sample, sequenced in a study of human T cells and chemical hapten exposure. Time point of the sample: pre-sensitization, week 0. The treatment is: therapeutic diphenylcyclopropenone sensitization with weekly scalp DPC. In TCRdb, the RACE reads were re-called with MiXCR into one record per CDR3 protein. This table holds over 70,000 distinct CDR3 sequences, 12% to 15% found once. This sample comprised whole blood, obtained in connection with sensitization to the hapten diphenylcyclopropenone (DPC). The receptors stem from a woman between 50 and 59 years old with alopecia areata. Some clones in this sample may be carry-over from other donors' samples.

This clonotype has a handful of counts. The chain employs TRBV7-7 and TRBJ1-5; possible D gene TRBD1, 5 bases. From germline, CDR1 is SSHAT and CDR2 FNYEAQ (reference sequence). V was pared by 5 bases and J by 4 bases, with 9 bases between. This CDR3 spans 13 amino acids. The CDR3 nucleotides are TGTGCCAGCAGCCAGACAGCGAATCAGCCCCAGCATTTT. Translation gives CASSQTANQPQHF.

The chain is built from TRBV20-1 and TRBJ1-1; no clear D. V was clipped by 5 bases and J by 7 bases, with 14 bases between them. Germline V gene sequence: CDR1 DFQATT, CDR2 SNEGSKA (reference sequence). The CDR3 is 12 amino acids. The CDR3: CSAAREWGEAFF. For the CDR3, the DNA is TGCAGTGCTGCTCGAGAGTGGGGTGAAGCTTTCTTT.